Many counts were recorded for the clone carrying this TCR beta chain. Its target is not known. Noted time point: patch test 1, 2 weeks after DPC sensitization. Treatment defined: therapeutic diphenylcyclopropenone sensitization with weekly scalp DPC. Blood, whole and unfractionated, served as the source for total RNA extraction. J was trimmed by 8 bases and V by 2 bases; bases with no gene match: 7. CDR3 length: 15 amino acids. From germline, CDR1 is MNHEY and CDR2 SVGAGI. These data are taken from a study of human T cells and chemical hapten exposure. Study overall: Per-sample TCR yield variation was attributed mainly to small pooled library volume differences.

Overall study findings and caveats: While controls formed fewer of them, expanded TCRs formed significantly more large CDR3 similarity clusters.

Library construction involved attaching unique molecular identifiers to individual cDNA molecules, which allowed quantitative, reproducible TCR counting. Each CDR3 protein gets one entry after TCRdb re-called the RACE reads with MiXCR. The sample records 80,000 to 100,000 distinct CDR3 sequences, 12% being singletons. This clonotype was obtained from a woman in her thirties or forties with alopecia areata. Some clones in this sample may be carry-over from other donors' samples. V is TRBV6-5 and J is TRBJ1-2, with 11 bases lining up with TRBD1. The source material was whole blood, sampled in connection with sensitization to the hapten diphenylcyclopropenone (DPC). Written as DNA, the CDR3 is TGTGCCAGCAGTTACCAGGACAGGGGGCTTGGAGGCTACACCTTC. It is translated as CASSYQDRGLGGYTF.